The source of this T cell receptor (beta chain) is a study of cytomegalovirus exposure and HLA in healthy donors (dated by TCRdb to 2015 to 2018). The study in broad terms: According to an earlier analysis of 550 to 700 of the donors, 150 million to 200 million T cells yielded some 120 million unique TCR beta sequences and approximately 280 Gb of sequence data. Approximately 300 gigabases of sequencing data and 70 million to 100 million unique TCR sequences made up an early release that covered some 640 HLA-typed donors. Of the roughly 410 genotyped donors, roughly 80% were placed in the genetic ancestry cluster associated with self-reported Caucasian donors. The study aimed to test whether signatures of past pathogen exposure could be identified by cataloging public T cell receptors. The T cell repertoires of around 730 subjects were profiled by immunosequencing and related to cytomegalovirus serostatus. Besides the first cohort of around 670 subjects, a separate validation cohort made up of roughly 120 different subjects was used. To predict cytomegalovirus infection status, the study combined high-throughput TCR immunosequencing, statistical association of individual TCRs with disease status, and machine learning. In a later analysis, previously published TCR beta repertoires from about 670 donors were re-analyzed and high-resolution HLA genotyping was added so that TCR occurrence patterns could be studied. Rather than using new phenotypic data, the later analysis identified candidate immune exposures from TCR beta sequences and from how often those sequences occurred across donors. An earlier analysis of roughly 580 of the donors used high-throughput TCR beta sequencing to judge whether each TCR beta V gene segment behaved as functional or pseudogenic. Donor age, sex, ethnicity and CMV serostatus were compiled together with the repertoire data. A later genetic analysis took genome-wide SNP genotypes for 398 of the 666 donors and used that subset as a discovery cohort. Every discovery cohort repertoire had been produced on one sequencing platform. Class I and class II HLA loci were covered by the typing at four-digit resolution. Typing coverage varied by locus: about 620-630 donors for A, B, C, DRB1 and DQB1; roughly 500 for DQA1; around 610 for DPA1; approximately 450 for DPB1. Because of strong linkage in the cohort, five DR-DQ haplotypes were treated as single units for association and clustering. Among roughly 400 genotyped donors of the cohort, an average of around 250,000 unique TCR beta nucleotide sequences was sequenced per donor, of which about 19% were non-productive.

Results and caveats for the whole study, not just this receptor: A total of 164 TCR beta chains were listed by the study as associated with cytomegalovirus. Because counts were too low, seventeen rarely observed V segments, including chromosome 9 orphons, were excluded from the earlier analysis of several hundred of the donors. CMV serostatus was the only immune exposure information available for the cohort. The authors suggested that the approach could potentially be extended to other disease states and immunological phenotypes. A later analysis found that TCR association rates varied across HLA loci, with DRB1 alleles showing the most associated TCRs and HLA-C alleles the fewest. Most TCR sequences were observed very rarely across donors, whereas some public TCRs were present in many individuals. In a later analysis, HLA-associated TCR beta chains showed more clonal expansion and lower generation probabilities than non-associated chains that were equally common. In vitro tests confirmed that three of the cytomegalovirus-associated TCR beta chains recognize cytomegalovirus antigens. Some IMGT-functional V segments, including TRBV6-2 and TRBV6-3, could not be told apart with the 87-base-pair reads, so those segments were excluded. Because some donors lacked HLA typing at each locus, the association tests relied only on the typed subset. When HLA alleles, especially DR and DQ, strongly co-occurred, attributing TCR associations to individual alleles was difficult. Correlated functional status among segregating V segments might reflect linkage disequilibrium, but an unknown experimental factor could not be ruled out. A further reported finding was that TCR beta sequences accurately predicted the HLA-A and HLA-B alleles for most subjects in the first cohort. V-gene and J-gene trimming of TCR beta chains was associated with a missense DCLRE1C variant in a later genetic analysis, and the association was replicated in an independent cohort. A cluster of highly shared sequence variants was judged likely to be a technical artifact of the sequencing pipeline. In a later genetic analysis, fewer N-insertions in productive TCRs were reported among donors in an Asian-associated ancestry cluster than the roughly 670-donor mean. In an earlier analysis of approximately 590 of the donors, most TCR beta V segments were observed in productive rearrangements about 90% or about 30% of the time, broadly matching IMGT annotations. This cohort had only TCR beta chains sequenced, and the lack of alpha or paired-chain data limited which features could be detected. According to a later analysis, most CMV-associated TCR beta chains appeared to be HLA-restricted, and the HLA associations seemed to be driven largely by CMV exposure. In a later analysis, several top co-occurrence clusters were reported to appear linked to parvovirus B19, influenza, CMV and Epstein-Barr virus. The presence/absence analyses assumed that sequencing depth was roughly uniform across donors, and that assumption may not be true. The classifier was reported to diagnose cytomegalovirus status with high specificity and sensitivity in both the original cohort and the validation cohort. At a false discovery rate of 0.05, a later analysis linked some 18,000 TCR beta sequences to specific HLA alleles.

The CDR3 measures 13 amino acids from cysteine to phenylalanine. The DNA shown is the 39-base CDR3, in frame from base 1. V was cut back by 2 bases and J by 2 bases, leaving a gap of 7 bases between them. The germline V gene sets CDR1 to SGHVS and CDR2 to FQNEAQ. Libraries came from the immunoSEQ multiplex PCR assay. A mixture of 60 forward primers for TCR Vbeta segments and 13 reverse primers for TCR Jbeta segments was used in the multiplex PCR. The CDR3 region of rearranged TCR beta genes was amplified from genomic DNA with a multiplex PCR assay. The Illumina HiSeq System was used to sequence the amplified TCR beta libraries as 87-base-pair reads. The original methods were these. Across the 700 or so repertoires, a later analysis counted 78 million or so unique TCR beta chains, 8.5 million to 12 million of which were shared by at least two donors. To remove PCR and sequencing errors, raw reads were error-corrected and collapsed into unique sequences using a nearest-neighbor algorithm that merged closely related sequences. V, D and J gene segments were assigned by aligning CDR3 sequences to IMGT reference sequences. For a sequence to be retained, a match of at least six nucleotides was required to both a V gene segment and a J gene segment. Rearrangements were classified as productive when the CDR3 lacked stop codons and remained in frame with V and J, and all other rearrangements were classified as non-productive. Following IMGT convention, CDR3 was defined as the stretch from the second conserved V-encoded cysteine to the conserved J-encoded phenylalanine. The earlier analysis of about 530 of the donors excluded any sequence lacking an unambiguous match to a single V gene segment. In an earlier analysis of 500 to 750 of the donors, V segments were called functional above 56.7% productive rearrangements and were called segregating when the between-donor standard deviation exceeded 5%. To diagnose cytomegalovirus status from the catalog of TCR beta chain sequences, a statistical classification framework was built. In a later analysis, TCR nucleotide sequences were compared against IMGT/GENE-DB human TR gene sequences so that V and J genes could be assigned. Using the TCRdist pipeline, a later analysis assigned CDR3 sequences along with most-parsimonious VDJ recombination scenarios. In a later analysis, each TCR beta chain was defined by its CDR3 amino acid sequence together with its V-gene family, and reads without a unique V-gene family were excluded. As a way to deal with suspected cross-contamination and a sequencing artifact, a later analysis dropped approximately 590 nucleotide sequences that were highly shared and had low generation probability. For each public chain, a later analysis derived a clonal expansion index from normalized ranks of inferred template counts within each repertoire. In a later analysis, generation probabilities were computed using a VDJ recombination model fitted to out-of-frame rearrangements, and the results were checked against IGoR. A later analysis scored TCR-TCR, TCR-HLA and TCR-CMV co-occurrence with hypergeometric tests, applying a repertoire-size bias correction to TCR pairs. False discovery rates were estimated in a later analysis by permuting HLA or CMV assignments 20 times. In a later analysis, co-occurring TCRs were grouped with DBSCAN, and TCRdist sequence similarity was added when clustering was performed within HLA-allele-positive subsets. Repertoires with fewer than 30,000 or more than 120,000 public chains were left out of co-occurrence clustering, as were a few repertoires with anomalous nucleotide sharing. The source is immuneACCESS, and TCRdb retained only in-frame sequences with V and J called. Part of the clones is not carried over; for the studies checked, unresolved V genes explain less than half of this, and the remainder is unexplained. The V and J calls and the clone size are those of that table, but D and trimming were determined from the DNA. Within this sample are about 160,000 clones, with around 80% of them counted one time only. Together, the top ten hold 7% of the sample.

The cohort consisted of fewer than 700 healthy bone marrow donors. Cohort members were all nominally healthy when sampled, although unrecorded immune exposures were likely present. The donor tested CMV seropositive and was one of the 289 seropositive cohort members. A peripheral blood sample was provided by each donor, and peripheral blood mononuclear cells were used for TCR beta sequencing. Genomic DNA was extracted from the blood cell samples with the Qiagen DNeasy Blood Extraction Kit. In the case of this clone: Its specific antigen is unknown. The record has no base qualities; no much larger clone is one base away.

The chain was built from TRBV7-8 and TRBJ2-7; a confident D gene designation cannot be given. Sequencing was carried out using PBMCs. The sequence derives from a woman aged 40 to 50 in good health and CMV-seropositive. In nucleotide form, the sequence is TGTGCCAGCAGCTTATCAACGGCCTACGAGCAGTACTTC. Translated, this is CASSLSTAYEQYF.